This T cell receptor (beta chain) appears in the sequencing data of a study of T cells in Graves' hyperthyroidism and ophthalmopathy. CDR1 and CDR2 (germline): MNHNS, SASEGT. Trimming shortened V by 5 bases and J by 1 base, and 9 bases separated the two germline ends. This CDR3 comprises 13 residues. RNA transcripts were the template for amplifying TCR beta CDR3 regions. The HTBI set primed first-round TCR CDR3 RT-PCR. TCRdb called the multiplex PCR reads again in MiXCR, with one record for every CDR3 protein. The data contain hundreds of thousands of distinct CDR3 sequences, roughly 15% of them singletons.

The TCR originated in a man in his late teens or twenties with Graves' ophthalmopathy. The chain carries TRBV6-1 and TRBJ2-7; tentative D call: TRBD1 (6 bases). Sequenced input: blood. DNA of the CDR3: TGTGCCAGCAGTCGGACAGAATCCTACGAGCAGTACTTC. Its protein product is CASSRTESYEQYF.